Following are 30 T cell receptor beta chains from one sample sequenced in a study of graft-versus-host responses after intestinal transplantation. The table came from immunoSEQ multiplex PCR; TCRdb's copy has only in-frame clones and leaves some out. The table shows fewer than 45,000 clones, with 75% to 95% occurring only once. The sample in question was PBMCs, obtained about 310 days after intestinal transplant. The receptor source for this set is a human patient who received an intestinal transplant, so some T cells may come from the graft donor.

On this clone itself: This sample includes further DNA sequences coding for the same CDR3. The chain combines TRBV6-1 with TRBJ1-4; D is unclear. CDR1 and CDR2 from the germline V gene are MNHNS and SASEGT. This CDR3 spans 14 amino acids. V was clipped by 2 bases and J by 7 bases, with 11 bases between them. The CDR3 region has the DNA TGTGCCAGCAGTGAATTGGGAGGTGGTGAAAAACTGTTTTTT. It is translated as CASSELGGGEKLFF.

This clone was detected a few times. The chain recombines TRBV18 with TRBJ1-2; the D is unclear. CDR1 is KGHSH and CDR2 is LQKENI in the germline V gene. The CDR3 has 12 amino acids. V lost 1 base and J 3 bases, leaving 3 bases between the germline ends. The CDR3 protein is CASSPLDYGYTF. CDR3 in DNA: TGTGCCAGCTCACCACTAGACTATGGCTACACCTTC. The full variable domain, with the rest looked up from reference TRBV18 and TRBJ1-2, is NAGVMQNPRHLVRRRGQEARLRCSPMKGHSHVYWYRQLPEEGLKFMVYLQKENIIDESGMPKERFSAEFPKEGPSILRIQQVVRGDSAAYFCASSPLDYGYTFGSGTRLTVV.

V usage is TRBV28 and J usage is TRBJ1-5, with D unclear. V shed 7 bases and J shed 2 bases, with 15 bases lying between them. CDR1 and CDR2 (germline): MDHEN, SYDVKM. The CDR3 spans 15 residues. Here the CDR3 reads CASITDVWGNQPQHF. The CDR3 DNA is TGTGCCAGCATCACGGACGTATGGGGCAATCAGCCCCAGCATTTT.

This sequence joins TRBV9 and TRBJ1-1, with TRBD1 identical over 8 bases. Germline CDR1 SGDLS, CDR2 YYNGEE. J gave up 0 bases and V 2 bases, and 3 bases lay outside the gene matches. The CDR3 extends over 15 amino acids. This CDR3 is CASSVTGDMNTEAFF. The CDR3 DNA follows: TGTGCCAGCAGCGTGACAGGGGATATGAACACTGAAGCTTTCTTT.

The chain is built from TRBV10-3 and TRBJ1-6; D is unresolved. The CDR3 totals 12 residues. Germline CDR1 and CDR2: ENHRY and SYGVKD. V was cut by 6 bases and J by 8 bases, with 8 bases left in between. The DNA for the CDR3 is TGTGCCATCAGCGACGGGGATTCACCCCTCCACTTT. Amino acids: CAISDGDSPLHF.

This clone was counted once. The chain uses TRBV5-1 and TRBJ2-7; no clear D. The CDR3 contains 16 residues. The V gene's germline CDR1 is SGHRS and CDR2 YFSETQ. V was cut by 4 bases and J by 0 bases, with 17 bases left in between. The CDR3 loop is CASSAESRERSYEQYF. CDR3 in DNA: TGCGCCAGCAGCGCGGAGTCTAGAGAGCGCTCCTACGAGCAGTACTTC.

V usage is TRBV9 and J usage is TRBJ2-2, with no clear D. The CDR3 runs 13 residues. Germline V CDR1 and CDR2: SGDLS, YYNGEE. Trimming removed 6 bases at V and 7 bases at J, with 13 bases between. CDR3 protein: CASNEDGFGELFF. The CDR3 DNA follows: TGTGCCAGCAACGAAGATGGGTTCGGGGAGCTGTTTTTT.

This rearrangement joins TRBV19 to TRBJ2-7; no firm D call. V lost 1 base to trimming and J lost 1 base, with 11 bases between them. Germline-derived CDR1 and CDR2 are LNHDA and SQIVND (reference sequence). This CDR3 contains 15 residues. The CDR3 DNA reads TGTGCCAGTAGTATAGTTAATTCGGAGTCCTACGAGCAGTACTTC. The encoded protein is CASSIVNSESYEQYF.

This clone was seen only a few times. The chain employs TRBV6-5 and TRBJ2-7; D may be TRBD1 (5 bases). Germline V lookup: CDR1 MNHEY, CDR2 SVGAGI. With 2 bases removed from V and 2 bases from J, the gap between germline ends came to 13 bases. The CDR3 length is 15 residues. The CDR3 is CASSYGAGVTYEQYF. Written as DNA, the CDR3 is TGTGCCAGCAGTTACGGGGCAGGTGTGACCTACGAGCAGTACTTC.

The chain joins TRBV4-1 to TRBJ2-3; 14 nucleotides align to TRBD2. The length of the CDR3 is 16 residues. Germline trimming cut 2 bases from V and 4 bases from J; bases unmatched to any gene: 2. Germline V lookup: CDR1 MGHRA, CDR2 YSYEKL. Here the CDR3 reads CASSQKTSGRADTQYF. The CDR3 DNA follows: TGCGCCAGCAGCCAAAAGACTAGCGGGAGGGCAGATACGCAGTATTTT.

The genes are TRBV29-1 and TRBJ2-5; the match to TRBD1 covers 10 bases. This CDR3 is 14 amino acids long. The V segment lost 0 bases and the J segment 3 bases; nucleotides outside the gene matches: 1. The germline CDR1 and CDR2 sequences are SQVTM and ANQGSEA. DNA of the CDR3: TGCAGCGTTGAAGAAGGGACAGGGGAAGAGACCCAGTACTTC. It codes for CSVEEGTGEETQYF.

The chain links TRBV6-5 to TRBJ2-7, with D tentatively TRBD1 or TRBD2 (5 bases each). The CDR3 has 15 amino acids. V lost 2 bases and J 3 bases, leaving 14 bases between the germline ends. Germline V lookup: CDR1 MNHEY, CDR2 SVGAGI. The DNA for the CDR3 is TGTGCCAGCAGTTACGGTACGGGACCCGTCTACGAGCAGTACTTC. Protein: CASSYGTGPVYEQYF.

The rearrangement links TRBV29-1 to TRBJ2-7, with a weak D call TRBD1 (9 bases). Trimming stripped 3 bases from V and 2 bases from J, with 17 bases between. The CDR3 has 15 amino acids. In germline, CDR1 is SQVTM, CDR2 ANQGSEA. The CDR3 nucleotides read TGCAGCGTTGACTACAGGGGGCGGGGGGCCTACGAGCAGTACTTC. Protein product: CSVDYRGRGAYEQYF.

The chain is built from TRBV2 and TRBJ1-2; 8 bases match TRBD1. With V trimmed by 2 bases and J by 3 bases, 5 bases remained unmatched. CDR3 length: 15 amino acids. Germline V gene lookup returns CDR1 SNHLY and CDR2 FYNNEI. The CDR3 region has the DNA TGTGCCAGCAGTGAACGGCAGGGGGCATACTATGGCTACACCTTC. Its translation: CASSERQGAYYGYTF.

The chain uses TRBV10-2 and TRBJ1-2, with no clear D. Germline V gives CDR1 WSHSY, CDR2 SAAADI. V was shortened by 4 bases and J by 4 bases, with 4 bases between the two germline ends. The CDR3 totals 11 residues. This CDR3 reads CASSGLYGYTF. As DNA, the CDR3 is TGCGCCAGCAGTGGACTCTATGGCTACACCTTC.

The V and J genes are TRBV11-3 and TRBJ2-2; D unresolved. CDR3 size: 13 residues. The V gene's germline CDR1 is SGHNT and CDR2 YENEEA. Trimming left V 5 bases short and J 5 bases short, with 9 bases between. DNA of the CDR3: TGTGCCAGCAGCCCGACCAGGACCGGGGAGCTGTTTTTT. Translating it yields CASSPTRTGELFF.

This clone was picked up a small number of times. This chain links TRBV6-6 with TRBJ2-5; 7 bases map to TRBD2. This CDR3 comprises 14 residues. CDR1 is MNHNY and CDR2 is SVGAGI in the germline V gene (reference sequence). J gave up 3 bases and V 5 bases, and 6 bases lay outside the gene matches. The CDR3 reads CASSPPREEETQYF. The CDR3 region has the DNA TGTGCCAGCAGTCCGCCCCGGGAGGAAGAGACCCAGTACTTC.

CDR3 region: CASSLGKKQGAIGETQYF. The DNA of the CDR3 is TGCGCCAGCAGCTTGGGGAAAAAGCAGGGGGCCATAGGAGAGACCCAGTACTTC. The chain uses TRBV5-1 and TRBJ2-5; TRBD1 aligns across 8 bases. Germline V gives CDR1 SGHRS, CDR2 YFSETQ. The ends lost 0 bases at V and 4 bases at J; junction bases unmatched: 14. The CDR3 length is 18 residues.

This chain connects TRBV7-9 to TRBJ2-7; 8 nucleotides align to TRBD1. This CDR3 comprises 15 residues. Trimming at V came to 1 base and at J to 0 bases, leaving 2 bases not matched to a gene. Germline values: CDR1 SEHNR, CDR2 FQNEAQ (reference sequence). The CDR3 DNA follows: TGTGCCAGCAGCTTAGAACAGGGGGGCTCCTACGAGCAGTACTTC. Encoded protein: CASSLEQGGSYEQYF.

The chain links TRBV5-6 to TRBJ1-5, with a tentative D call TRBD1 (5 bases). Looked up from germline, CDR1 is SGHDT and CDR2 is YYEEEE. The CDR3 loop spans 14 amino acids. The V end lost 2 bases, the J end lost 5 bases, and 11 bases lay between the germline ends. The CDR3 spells CASSLRWGDQPQHF. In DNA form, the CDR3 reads TGTGCCAGCAGCTTAAGATGGGGGGATCAGCCCCAGCATTTT.

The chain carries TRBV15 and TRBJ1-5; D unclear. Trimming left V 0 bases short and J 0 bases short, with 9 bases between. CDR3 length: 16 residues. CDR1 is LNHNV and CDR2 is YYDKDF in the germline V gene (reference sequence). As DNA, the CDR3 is TGTGCCACCAGCAGAGAGATGCCAAATAGCAATCAGCCCCAGCATTTT. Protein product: CATSREMPNSNQPQHF.

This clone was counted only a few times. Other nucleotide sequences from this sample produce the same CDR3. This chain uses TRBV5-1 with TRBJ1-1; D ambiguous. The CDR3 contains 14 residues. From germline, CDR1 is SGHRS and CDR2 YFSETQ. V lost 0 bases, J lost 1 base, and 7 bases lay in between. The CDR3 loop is CASSLGPQNTEAFF. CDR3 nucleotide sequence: TGCGCCAGCAGCTTGGGACCGCAGAACACTGAAGCTTTCTTT.

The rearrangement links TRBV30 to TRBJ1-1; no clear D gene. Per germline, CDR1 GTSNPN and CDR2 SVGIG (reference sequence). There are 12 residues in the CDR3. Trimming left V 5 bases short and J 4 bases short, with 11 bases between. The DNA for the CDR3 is TGTGCCTGGCATAAAGAGAGCACTGAAGCTTTCTTT. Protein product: CAWHKESTEAFF.

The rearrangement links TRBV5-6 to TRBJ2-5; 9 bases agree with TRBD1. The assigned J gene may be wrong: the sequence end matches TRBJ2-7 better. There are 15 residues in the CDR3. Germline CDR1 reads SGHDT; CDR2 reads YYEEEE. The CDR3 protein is CASSPGQGLSYEQYF. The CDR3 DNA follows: TGTGCCAGCAGCCCAGGACAGGGGTTGTCCTACGAGCAGTACTTC.

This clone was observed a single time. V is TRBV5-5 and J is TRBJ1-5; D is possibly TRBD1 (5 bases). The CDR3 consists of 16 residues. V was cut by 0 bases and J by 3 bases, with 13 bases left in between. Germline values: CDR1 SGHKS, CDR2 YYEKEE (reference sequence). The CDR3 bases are TGTGCCAGCAGCTTGGGCGTGGGGGGGACCAATCAGCCCCAGCATTTT. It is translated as CASSLGVGGTNQPQHF.

The CDR3 nucleotides are TGTGCCAGCCTGGGACCCCGGCTAAGTGTGCAGTACTTC. Its protein product is CASLGPRLSVQYF. J is TRBJ2-7 and V is TRBV25-1; D possibly uses TRBD1 or TRBD2 (5 bases each). This CDR3 contains 13 residues. Trimming took 8 bases from V and 9 from J, leaving 20 bases between them. Looked up from germline, CDR1 is MGHDK and CDR2 is SYGVNS.

CDR3 DNA sequence: TGTGCCAGCAGCCAAGATAGGGGGGAGGCGGAAGAGACCCAGTACTTC. It encodes CASSQDRGEAEETQYF. This rearrangement joins TRBV4-2 to TRBJ2-5; D is perhaps TRBD1 or TRBD2 (6 bases each). The ends were cut back, 0 bases at V and 3 bases at J, with 14 bases in the middle. Germline CDR1 and CDR2: LGHNA and YNFKEQ. This CDR3 is 16 amino acids long.

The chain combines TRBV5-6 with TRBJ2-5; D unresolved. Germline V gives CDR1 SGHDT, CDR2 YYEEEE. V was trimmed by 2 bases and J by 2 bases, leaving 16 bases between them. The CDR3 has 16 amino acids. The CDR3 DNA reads TGTGCCAGCAGCTTTGGGGTCAACCCAAGACAAGAGACCCAGTACTTC. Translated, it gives CASSFGVNPRQETQYF. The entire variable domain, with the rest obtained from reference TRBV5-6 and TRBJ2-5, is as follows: DAGVTQSPTHLIKTRGQQVTLRCSPKSGHDTVSWYQQALGQGPQFIFQYYEEEERQRGNFPDRFSGHQFPNYSSELNVNALLLGDSALYLCASSFGVNPRQETQYFGPGTRLLVL.

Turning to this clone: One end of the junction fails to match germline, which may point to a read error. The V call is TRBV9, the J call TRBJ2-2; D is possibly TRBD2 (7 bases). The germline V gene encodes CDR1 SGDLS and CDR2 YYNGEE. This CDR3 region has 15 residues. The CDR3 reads CASSVAGGYTGEPFF. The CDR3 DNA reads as TGTGCCAGCAGCGTAGCGGGGGGCTACACCGGGGAGCCGTTTTTT.

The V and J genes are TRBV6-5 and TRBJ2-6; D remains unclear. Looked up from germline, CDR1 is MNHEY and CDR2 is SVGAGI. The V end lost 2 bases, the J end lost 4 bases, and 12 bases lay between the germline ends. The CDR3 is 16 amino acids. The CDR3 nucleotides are TGTGCCAGCAGTTACCGACGGGCGACGGGGGCCAACGTCCTGACTTTC. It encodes CASSYRRATGANVLTF.